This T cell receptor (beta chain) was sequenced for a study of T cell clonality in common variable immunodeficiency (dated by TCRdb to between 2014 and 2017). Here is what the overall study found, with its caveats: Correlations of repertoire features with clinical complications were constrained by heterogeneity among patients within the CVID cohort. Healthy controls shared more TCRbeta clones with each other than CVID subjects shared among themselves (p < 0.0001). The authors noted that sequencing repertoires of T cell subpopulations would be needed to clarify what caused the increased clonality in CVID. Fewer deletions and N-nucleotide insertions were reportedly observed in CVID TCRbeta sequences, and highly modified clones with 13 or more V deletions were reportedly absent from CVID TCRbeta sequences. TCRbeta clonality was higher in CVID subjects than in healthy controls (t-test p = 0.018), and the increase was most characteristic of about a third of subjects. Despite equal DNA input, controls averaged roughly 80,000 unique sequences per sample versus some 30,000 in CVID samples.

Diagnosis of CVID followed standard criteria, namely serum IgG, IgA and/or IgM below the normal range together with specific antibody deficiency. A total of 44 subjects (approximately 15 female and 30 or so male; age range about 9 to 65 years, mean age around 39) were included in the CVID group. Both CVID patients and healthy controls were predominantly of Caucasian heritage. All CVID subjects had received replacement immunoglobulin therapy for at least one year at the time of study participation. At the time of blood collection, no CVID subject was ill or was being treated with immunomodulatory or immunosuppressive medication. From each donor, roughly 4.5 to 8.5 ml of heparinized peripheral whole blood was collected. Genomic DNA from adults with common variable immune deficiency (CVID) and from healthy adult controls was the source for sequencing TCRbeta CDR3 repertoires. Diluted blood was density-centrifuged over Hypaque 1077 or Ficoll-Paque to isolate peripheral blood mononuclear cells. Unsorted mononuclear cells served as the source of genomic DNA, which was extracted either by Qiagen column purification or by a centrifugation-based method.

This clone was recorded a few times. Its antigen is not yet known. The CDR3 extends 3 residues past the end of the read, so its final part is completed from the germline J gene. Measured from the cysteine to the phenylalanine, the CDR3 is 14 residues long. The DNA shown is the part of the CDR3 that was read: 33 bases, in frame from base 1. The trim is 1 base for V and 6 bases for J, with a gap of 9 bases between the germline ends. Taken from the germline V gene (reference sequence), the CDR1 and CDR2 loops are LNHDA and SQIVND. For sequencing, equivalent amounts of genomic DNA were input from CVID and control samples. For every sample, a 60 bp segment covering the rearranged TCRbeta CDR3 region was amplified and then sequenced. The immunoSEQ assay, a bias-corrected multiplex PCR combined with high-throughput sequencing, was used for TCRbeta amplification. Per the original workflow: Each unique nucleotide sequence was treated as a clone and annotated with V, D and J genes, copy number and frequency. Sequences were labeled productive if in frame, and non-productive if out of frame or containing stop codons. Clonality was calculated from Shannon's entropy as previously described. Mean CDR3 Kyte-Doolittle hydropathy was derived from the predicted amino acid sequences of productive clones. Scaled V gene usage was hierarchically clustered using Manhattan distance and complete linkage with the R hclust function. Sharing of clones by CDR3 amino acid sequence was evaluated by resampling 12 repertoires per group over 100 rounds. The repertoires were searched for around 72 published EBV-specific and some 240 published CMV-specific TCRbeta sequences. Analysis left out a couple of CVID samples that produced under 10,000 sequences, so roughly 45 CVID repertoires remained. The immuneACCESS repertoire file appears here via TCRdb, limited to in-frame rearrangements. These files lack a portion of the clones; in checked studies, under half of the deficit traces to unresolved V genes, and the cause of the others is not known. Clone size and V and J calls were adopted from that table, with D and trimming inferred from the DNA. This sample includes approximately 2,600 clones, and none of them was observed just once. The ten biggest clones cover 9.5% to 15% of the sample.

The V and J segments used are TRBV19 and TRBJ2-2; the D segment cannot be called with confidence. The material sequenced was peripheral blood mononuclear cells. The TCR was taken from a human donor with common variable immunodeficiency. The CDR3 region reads CASSIGSSAGELFF. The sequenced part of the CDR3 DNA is TGTGCCAGTAGTATAGGCTCGTCGGCCGGGGAG.